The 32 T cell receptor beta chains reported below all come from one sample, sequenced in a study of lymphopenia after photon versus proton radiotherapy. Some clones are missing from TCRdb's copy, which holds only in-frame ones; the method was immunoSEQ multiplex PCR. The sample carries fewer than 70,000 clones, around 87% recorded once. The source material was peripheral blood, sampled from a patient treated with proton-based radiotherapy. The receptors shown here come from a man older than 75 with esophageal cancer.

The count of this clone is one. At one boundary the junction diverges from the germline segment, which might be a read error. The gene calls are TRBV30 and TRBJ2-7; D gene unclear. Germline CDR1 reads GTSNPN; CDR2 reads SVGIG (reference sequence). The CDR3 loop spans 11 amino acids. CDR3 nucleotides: TGTTCCTGTAGCAGGAAGTACGAGCAGTACTTC. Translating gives CSCSRKYEQYF.

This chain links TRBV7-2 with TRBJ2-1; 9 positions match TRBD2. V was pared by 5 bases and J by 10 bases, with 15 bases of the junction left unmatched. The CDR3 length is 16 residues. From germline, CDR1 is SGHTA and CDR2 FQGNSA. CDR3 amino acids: CASSPVRWREGPEQFF. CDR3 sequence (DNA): TGTGCCAGCAGCCCCGTTAGGTGGCGGGAGGGCCCCGAGCAGTTCTTC. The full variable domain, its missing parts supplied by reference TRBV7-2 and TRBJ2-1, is GAGVSQSPSNKVTEKGKDVELRCDPISGHTALYWYRQSLGQGLEFLIYFQGNSAPDKSGLPSDRFSAERTGGSVSTLTIQRTQQEDSAVYLCASSPVRWREGPEQFFGPGTRLTVL.

CDR3 nucleotides: TGTGCCAGCAGCTTGGTATCCTACAATGAGCAGTTCTTC. Translation gives CASSLVSYNEQFF. The rearrangement links TRBV11-3 to TRBJ2-1, with D hard to call. V was shortened by 3 bases and J by 1 base, with 4 bases between the two germline ends. This CDR3 region has 13 residues. Per germline, CDR1 SGHNT and CDR2 YENEEA.

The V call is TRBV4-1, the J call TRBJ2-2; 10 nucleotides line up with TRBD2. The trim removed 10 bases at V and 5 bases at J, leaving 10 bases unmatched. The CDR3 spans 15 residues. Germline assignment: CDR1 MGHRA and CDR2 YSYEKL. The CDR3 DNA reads TGCGCCATCAGAAGCGGGGGGGCCGGAACCGGGGAGCTGTTTTTT. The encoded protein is CAIRSGGAGTGELFF.

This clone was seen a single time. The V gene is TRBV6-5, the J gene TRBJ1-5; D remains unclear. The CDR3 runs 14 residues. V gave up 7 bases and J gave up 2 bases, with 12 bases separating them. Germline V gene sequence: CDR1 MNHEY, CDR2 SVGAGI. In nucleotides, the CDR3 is TGTGCCAGCAACCCCCGTCGGGGCAATCAGCCCCAGCATTTT. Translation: CASNPRRGNQPQHF.

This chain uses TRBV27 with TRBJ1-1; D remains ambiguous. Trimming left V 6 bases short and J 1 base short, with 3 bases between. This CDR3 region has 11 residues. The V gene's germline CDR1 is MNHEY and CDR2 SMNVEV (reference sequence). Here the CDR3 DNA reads TGTGCCAGCAGCCGGAACACTGAAGCTTTCTTT. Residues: CASSRNTEAFF.

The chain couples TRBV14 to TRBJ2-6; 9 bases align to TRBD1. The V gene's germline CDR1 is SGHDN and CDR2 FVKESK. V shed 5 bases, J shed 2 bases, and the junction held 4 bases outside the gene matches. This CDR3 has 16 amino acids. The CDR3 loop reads CASSATGGTGANVLTF. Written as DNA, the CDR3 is TGTGCCAGCAGCGCGACAGGGGGAACTGGGGCCAACGTCCTGACTTTC.

The DNA of the CDR3 is TGTGCCAGCAGCTTGAGGTCAACTAATGAAAAACTGTTTTTT. As protein: CASSLRSTNEKLFF. The chain uses TRBV7-8 and TRBJ1-4, with D uncertain. With 3 bases removed from V and 0 bases from J, the gap between germline ends came to 5 bases. Germline V gene data show CDR1 as SGHVS and CDR2 as FQNEAQ. The CDR3 runs to 14 residues.

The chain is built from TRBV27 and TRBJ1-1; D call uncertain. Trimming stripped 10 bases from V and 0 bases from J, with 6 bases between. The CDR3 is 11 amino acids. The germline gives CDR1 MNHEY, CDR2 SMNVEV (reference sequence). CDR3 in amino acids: CAIKLNTEAFF. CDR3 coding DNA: TGTGCCATCAAGCTGAACACTGAAGCTTTCTTT.

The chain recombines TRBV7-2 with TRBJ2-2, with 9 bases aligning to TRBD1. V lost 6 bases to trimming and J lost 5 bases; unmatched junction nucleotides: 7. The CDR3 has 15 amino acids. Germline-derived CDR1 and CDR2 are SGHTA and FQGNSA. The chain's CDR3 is CASRVGQGSTGELFF. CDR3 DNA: TGTGCCAGCAGGGTCGGACAGGGGAGTACCGGGGAGCTGTTTTTT.

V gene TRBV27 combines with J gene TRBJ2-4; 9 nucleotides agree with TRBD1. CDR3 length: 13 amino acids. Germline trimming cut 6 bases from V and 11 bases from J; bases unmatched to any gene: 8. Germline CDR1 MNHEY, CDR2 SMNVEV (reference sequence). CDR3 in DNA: TGTGCCAGCAGCCAAGACAGGGGGGCTTTTCAGTACTTC. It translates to CASSQDRGAFQYF.

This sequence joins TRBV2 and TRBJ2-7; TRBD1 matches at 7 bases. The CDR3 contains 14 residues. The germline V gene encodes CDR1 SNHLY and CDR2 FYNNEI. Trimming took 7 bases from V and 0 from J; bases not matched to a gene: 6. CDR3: CASTRGSSSYEQYF. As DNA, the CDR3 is TGTGCCAGCACCAGGGGGAGTAGCTCCTACGAGCAGTACTTC.

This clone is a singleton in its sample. CDR3 residues: CASSEAPRYEAFF. CDR3 DNA sequence: TGTGCCAGCAGTGAGGCACCTCGGTATGAAGCTTTCTTT. The chain recombines TRBV6-1 with TRBJ1-1; no firm D call. CDR1 and CDR2 from the germline V gene are MNHNS and SASEGT. This CDR3 contains 13 residues. The germline V and J ends were trimmed by 3 bases and 7 bases, with 12 bases remaining between them.

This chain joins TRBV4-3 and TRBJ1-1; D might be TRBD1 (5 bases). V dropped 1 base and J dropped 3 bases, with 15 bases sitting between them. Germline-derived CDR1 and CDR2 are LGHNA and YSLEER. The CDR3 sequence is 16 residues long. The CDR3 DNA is TGCGCCAGCAGCCAAGCCACGGGCAGGGCGTACACTGAAGCTTTCTTT. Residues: CASSQATGRAYTEAFF.

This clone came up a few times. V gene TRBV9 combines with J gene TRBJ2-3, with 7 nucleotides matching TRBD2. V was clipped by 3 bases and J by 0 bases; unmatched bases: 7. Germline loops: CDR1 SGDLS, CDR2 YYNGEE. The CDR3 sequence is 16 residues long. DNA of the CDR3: TGTGCCAGCAGCGCCACCCGGGACTATAGCACAGATACGCAGTATTTT. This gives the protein CASSATRDYSTDTQYF.

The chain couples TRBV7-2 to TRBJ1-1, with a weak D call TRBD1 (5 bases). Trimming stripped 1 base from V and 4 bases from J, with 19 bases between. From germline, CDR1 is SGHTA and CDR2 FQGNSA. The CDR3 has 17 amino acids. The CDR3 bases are TGTGCCAGCAGCTTAGTAGTGTCCCGGGGGGGGACCACTGAAGCTTTCTTT. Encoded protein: CASSLVVSRGGTTEAFF.

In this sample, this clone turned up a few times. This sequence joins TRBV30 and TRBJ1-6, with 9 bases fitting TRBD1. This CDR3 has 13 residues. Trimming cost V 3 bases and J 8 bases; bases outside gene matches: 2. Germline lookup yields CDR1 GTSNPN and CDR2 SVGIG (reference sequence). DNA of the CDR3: TGTGCCTGGAGAACAGGGGGCGATTCACCCCTCCACTTT. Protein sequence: CAWRTGGDSPLHF.

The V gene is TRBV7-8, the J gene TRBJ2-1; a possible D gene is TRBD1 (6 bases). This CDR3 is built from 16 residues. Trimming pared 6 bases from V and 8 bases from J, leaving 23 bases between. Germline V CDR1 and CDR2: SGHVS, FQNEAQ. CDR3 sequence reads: CASRGSGASRGDEQFF. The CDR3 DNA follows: TGTGCCAGCAGGGGGAGTGGGGCTTCCAGGGGCGATGAGCAGTTCTTC.

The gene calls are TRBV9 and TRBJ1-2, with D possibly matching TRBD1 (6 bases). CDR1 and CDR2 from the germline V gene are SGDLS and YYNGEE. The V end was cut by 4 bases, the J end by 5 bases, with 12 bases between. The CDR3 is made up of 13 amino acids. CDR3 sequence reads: CASSRTDTYGYTF. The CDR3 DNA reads TGTGCCAGCAGCCGGACAGACACATATGGCTACACCTTC. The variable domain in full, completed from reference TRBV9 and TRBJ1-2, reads DSGVTQTPKHLITATGQRVTLRCSPRSGDLSVYWYQQSLDQGLQFLIQYYNGEERAKGNILERFSAQQFPDLHSELNLSSLELGDSALYFCASSRTDTYGYTFGSGTRLTVV.

As DNA, the CDR3 is TGTGCCAGCAGCTTAGGCACTTACACAGATACGCAGTATTTT. Translation: CASSLGTYTDTQYF. This sequence joins TRBV7-2 and TRBJ2-3; D gene unclear. Germline values: CDR1 SGHTA, CDR2 FQGNSA. V lost 1 base, J lost 2 bases, and 7 bases lay in between. The CDR3 is 14 amino acids.

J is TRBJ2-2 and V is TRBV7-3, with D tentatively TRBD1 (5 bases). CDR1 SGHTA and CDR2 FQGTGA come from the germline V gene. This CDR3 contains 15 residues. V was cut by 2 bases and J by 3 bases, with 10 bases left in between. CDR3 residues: CASSLLGADTGELFF. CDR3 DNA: TGTGCCAGCAGCTTACTAGGGGCGGACACCGGGGAGCTGTTTTTT.

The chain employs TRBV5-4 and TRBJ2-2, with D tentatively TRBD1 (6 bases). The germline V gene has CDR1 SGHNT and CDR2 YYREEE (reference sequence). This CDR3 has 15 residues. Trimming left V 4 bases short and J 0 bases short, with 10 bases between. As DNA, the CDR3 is TGTGCCAGCAGCCTACAGGGTTCGAACACCGGGGAGCTGTTTTTT. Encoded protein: CASSLQGSNTGELFF.

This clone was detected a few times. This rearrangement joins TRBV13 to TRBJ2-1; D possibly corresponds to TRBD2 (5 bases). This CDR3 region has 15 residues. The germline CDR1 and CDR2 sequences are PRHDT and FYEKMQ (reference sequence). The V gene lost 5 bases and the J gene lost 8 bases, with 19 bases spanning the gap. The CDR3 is CASSLGKREIDEQFF. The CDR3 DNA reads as TGTGCCAGCAGCCTCGGAAAGAGGGAGATTGATGAGCAGTTCTTC.

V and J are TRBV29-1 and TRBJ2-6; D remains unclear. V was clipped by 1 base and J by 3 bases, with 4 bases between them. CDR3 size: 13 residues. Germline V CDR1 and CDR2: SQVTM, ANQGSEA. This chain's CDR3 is CSVEVGGANVLTF. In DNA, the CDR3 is TGCAGCGTTGAAGTAGGTGGGGCCAACGTCCTGACTTTC.

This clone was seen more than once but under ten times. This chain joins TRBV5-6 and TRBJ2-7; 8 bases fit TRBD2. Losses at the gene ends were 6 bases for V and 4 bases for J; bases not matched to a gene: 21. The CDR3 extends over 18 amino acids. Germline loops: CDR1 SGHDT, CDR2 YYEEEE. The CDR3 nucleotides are TGTGCCAGCACCCTGGGGGGGAGCGGGAGTCCCTCTGCTTACGAGCAGTACTTC. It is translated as CASTLGGSGSPSAYEQYF.

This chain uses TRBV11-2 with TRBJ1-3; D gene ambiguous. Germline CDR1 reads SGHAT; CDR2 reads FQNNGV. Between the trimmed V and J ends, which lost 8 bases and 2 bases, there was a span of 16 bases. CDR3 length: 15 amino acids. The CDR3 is CASGPSRTAGNTIYF. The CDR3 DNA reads TGTGCCAGCGGGCCCTCCCGAACAGCTGGAAACACCATATATTTT.

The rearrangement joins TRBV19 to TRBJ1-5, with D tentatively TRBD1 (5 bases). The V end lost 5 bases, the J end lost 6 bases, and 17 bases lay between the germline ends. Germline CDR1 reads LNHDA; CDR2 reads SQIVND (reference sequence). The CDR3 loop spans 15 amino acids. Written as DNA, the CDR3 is TGTGCCAGTAGTGCTCGTCGGCAGGGAGTTCAGCCCCAGCATTTT. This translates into CASSARRQGVQPQHF.

The CDR3 coding sequence is TGTGCCAGCAGCTTGGGGGACAGGGGCCCCTACAATGAGCAGTTCTTC. This codes for CASSLGDRGPYNEQFF. The chain is built from TRBV5-8 and TRBJ2-1, with 10 positions matching TRBD1. The length of the CDR3 is 16 residues. CDR1 and CDR2 from the germline V gene are SGHTS and YDEGEE. J gave up 2 bases and V 0 bases, and 2 bases lay outside the gene matches. The full variable domain, with the rest looked up from reference TRBV5-8 and TRBJ2-1, is EAGVTQSPTHLIKTRGQQATLRCSPISGHTSVYWYQQALGLGLQFLLWYDEGEERNRGNFPPRFSGRQFPNYSSELNVNALELEDSALYLCASSLGDRGPYNEQFFGPGTRLTVL.

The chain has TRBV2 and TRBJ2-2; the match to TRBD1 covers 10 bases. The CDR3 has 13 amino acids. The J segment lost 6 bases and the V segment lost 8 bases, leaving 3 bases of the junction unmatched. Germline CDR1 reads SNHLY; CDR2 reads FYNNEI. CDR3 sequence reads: CASGGQGPGELFF. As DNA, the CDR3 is TGTGCCAGCGGGGGACAGGGGCCCGGGGAGCTGTTTTTT.

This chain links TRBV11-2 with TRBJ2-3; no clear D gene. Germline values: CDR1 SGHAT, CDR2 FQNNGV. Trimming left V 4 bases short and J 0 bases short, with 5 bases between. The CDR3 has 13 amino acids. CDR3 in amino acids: CASSWISTDTQYF. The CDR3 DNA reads TGTGCCAGCAGCTGGATCAGCACAGATACGCAGTATTTT.

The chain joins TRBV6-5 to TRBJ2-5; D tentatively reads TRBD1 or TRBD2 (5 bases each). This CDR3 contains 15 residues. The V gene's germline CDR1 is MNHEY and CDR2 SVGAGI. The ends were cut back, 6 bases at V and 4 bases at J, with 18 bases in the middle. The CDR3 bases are TGTGCCAGCAGCTCTCCGGGGCTATCGGGAGAGACCCAGTACTTC. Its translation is CASSSPGLSGETQYF.

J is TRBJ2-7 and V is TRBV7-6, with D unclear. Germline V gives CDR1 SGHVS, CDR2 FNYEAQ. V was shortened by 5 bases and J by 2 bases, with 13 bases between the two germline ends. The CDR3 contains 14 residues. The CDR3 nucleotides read TGTGCCAGCAGCCTTAATACGTTAGCCTACGAGCAGTACTTC. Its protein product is CASSLNTLAYEQYF.